This is a list of T cell receptor beta chains from one sample in a study of shared clonotypes between healthy human individuals. Profiling relied on immunoSEQ multiplex PCR, and the TCRdb table lists in-frame clones only, not all of them. The sample includes roughly 320,000 clones, over 75% of them seen just once. The material sequenced was memory CD8+ T cells sorted from blood. Every receptor here comes from a man between 18 and 29 years old in good health. CDR3s include the opening cysteine and the closing phenylalanine or tryptophan. Each record gives: clone size, V gene, D gene, J gene, CDR3 DNA, CDR3 protein. D genes are given only for firm matches. Clone size is not always given. Where it is, it says once, few, many or a class for expanded clones.

many,TRBV15,-,TRBJ2-1,TGTGCCACCAGCAGGGCCGGGATCTTGCGGAATGAGCAGTTCTTC,CATSRAGILRNEQFF
-,TRBV10-2,TRBD1,TRBJ1-2,TGCGCCAGCAGTGACGTGACAGGGTTGGATGGCTACACCTTC,CASSDVTGLDGYTF
-,TRBV29-1,-,TRBJ2-7,TGCAGCGTTGAGGTCGGCCACTCCTACGAGCAGTACTTC,CSVEVGHSYEQYF
-,TRBV4-1,-,TRBJ1-2,TGCGCCAGCAGCCAAGAGGGTCAGGGAGGGACTGGCTACACCTTC,CASSQEGQGGTGYTF
-,TRBV6-6,-,TRBJ1-1,TGTGCCAGCAGTTACGCAGGGAACACTGAAGCTTTCTTT,CASSYAGNTEAFF
-,TRBV29-1,TRBD2,TRBJ2-4,TGCAGCGCCTTCGGGCTAGCGGGAGTTGTTGGGGCCAAAAACATTCAGTACTTC,CSAFGLAGVVGAKNIQYF
-,TRBV28,-,TRBJ2-7,TGTGCCAGCAGTTTGGGGCACGAGGCCTACGAGCAGTACTTC,CASSLGHEAYEQYF
-,TRBV5-4,-,TRBJ1-1,TGTGCCAGCAGCTTGGGGGGAAACACTGAAGCTTTCTTT,CASSLGGNTEAFF
-,TRBV19,TRBD1,TRBJ1-2,TGTGCCAGTAGATCGACAGGGGACTATGGCTACACCTTC,CASRSTGDYGYTF
few,TRBV6-6,-,TRBJ2-1,TGTGCCAGCAGTTTCCTCGGTCCACACGGGGATGAGCAGTTCTTC,CASSFLGPHGDEQFF
-,TRBV4-1,-,TRBJ1-5,TGCGCCAGCAGCCAAGAGCTCCTTATTTGGCGGGTGAAACAGCCCCAGCATTTT,CASSQELLIWRVKQPQHF
many,TRBV5-4,-,TRBJ1-1,TGTGCCAGCAGCTTTTGGGGGCTCGTCACTGAAGCTTTCTTT,CASSFWGLVTEAFF
-,TRBV6-1,-,TRBJ2-6,TGTGCCAGCAAGGACACCGTCCTGACTTTC,CASKDTVLTF
-,TRBV6-1,TRBD1,TRBJ1-2,TGTGCCAGCAGTGGGTGGGACAGGGTGGAGTTGGGCTACACCTTC,CASSGWDRVELGYTF
once,TRBV5-6,TRBD1,TRBJ2-1,TGTGCCAGCAGCTTCAGGACAGGGGTAGAGCAGTTCTTC,CASSFRTGVEQFF
once,TRBV15,TRBD1,TRBJ1-5,TGTGCCACCAGCAGAGCCGGTGGACAGGAGGTCAATCAGCCCCAGCATTTT,CATSRAGGQEVNQPQHF
-,TRBV29-1,TRBD2,TRBJ2-1,TGCAGCGTTGACAAAGGATTTATAGCGGGAGGAATCGGCGAGCAGTTCTTC,CSVDKGFIAGGIGEQFF
-,TRBV4-2,TRBD2,TRBJ2-1,TGTGCCAGCAGCCAAAGGGGCCCCGGACTAGCTATCTACAATGAGCAGTTCTTC,CASSQRGPGLAIYNEQFF
-,TRBV5-1,TRBD1,TRBJ2-5,TGCGCCAGCAGCTCATCGGGACAGTTACAAGAGACCCAGTACTTC,CASSSSGQLQETQYF
-,TRBV6-6,-,TRBJ2-3,TGTGCCAGCAGTTACTTGTTCACAGATACGCAGTATTTT,CASSYLFTDTQYF
once,TRBV29-1,-,TRBJ2-7,TGCAGCGTTGAGGCAGGGACAAACGAGCAGTACTTC,CSVEAGTNEQYF
-,TRBV7-9,-,TRBJ2-7,TGTGCCAGCAGCACACCCACCGGGAGCTCCTACGAGCAGTACTTC,CASSTPTGSSYEQYF
-,TRBV7-9,-,TRBJ1-5,TGTGCCAGCAGCTTAGTCGGTGGAGATCGAGATCAGCCCCAGCATTTT,CASSLVGGDRDQPQHF
-,TRBV27,-,TRBJ2-5,TGTGCCAGCAGCACCAGACCCCCGGAGACCCAGTACTTC,CASSTRPPETQYF
-,TRBV5-6,TRBD1,TRBJ2-5,TGTGCCAGCAGCTTGGCCGCGACAGGGGACCAAGAGACCCAGTACTTC,CASSLAATGDQETQYF
-,TRBV4-1,-,TRBJ2-2,TGCGCCAGCAGCCTCCGACAGGGACTTAACGCCGGGGAGCTGTTTTTT,CASSLRQGLNAGELFF
-,TRBV29-1,TRBD1,TRBJ2-2,TGCAGCGTTGAAGAGGGGACAGGGGTCACCGGGGAGCTGTTTTTT,CSVEEGTGVTGELFF
-,TRBV4-1,TRBD2,TRBJ2-1,TGCGCCAGCAGTCAACTAGCGGGGGGCTACAATGAGCAGTTCTTC,CASSQLAGGYNEQFF
-,TRBV13,-,TRBJ2-2,TGTGCCAGCAGCTTAGGTGGGGGGCTAATCGATATCACCGGGGAGCTGTTTTTT,CASSLGGGLIDITGELFF